This T cell receptor beta chain came from a study of blood T cell repertoires in COVID-19. Clones were read by immunoSEQ multiplex PCR, and TCRdb kept only the in-frame ones, dropping some. The sample lists about 94,000 clones, 75% to 85% seen once, with under 25% in the top ten. This clone was recorded a few times. V was clipped by 5 bases and J by 2 bases; unmatched bases: 11. The CDR3 is made up of 17 amino acids. CDR1 LNHDA and CDR2 SQIVND come from the germline V gene (reference sequence). Specimen: peripheral blood. The J gene is TRBJ1-5, the V gene TRBV19; 8 bases map to TRBD1. The TCR comes from a woman of 80 years or more with acute or convalescent COVID-19. CDR3 in DNA: TGTGCCAGTAGTCCCCTTCGTCCGGGACAGGGCAATCAGCCCCAGCATTTT. Protein sequence: CASSPLRPGQGNQPQHF. The whole variable domain, filled in from reference TRBV19 and TRBJ1-5, reads DGGITQSPKYLFRKEGQNVTLSCEQNLNHDAMYWYRQDPGQGLRLIYYSQIVNDFQKGDIAEGYSVSREKKESFPLTVTSAQKNPTAFYLCASSPLRPGQGNQPQHFGDGTRLSIL.